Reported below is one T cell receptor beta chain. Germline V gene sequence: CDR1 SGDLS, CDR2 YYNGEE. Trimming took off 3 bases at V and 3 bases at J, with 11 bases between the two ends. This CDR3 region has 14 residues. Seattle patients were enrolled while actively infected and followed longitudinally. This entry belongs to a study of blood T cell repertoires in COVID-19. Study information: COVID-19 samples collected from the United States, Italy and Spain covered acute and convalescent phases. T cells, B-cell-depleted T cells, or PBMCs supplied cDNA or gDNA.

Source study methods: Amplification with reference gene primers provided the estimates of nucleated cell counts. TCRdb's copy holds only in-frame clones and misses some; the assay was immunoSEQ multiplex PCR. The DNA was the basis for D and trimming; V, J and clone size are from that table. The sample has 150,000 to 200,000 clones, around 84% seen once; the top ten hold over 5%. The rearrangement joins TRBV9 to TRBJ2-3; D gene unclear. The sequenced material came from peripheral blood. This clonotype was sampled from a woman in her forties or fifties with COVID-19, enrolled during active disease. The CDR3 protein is CASSGETVTDTQYF. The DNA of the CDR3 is TGTGCCAGCAGCGGCGAAACAGTTACAGATACGCAGTATTTT.